The next 4 T cell receptor beta chains were all read from a single sample in a study of blood T cell repertoires in COVID-19. TCRdb's table, derived via immunoSEQ multiplex PCR, lists solely in-frame clones and lacks some. This sample has fewer than 250,000 clones, with approximately 88% found just once. The sample comprised PBMCs or T cells enriched from blood (not recorded which). Receptors were obtained from a woman in her 30s with acute COVID-19.

In DNA, the CDR3 is TGTGCCAGCAGTGAGGACAGGTACAATGAGCAGTTCTTC. Translated: CASSEDRYNEQFF. The rearrangement joins TRBV12-3 or TRBV12-4 to TRBJ2-1; 7 bases are shared with TRBD1. The CDR3 runs 13 residues. Trimming took 5 bases from V and 4 from J; bases not matched to a gene: 2.

The rearrangement joins TRBV4-1 to TRBJ2-3; D is unresolved. Trimming shortened V by 4 bases and J by 0 bases, and 8 bases separated the two germline ends. Germline V lookup: CDR1 MGHRA, CDR2 YSYEKL. This CDR3 has 14 amino acids. CDR3 nucleotides: TGCGCCAGCAGCCGGAGTACTAGCACAGATACGCAGTATTTT. It is translated as CASSRSTSTDTQYF.

The V and J genes are TRBV5-6 and TRBJ2-5, with 7 bases fitting TRBD2. V lost 3 bases to trimming and J lost 3 bases; unmatched junction nucleotides: 5. The CDR3 contains 14 residues. Germline CDR1 reads SGHDT; CDR2 reads YYEEEE. Here the CDR3 DNA reads TGTGCCAGCAGCTGGGGACGGGGGGAAGAGACCCAGTACTTC. This encodes CASSWGRGEETQYF.

J is TRBJ1-3 and V is TRBV7-9; D is uncertain. The ends were cut back, 5 bases at V and 10 bases at J, with 18 bases in the middle. The V gene's germline CDR1 is SEHNR and CDR2 FQNEAQ (reference sequence). CDR3 size: 14 residues. The CDR3 region has the DNA TGTGCCAGCAGCCCCCTGGCGGATTCCAATACCATATATTTT. This sequence encodes CASSPLADSNTIYF. Together with reference TRBV7-9 and TRBJ1-3, the CDR3 gives the full variable domain: DTGVSQNPRHKITKRGQNVTFRCDPISEHNRLYWYRQTLGQGPEFLTYFQNEAQLEKSRLLSDRFSAERPKGSFSTLEIQRTEQGDSAMYLCASSPLADSNTIYFGEGSWLTVV.